Below, 9 T cell receptor beta chains from the same sample are listed, as sequenced in a study of CD8 T cells in Susac syndrome. Random-hexamer reverse transcription was applied to roughly 0.5 to 1 ug RNA. TCRdb processed the immunoSEQ multiplex PCR reads anew with MiXCR; each CDR3 protein has one entry. The sample gives some 110,000 distinct CDR3 sequences, 96% of which show up once; 0.11% to 0.15% is in the top ten. The material sequenced was CD4+ T cells from PBMCs. The receptor set was obtained from a human donor with Susac syndrome.

This sequence joins TRBV7-9 and TRBJ2-5; D may be TRBD2 (6 bases). V was clipped by 5 bases and J by 5 bases, with 15 bases between them. The CDR3 covers 14 residues. Germline CDR1 and CDR2: SEHNR and FQNEAQ (reference sequence). The CDR3 DNA is TGTGCCAGCAGCGGATGGGGCCGGGGGGAGACCCAGTACTTC. Translating it yields CASSGWGRGETQYF.

The chain has TRBV20-1 and TRBJ1-2; D ambiguous. V shed 7 bases and J shed 0 bases, with 6 bases lying between them. The length of the CDR3 is 11 residues. Germline V CDR1 and CDR2: DFQATT, SNEGSKA (reference sequence). CDR3 protein: CSVPTNYGYTF. The CDR3 nucleotides are TGCAGTGTCCCAACTAACTATGGCTACACCTTC.

The gene calls are TRBV30 and TRBJ1-1, with D unclear. CDR1 GTSNPN and CDR2 SVGIG come from the germline V gene (reference sequence). V lost 2 bases, J lost 5 bases, and 12 bases lay in between. The CDR3 runs 13 residues. In DNA, the CDR3 is TGTGCCTGGAGTCCGTATGAGCGGACTGAAGCTTTCTTT. Its protein product is CAWSPYERTEAFF.

The chain couples TRBV20-1 to TRBJ1-5; D gene uncertain. Per germline, CDR1 DFQATT and CDR2 SNEGSKA (reference sequence). Trimming took 4 bases from V and 6 from J, leaving 10 bases between them. The CDR3 runs 12 residues. CDR3 sequence reads: CSAKGGVQPQHF. For the CDR3, the DNA is TGCAGTGCTAAAGGAGGTGTTCAGCCCCAGCATTTT.

The chain links TRBV29-1 to TRBJ2-7; D perhaps matches TRBD2 (5 bases). The CDR3 has 12 residues. The V end was cut by 4 bases, the J end by 8 bases, with 15 bases between. CDR1 and CDR2 (germline): SQVTM, ANQGSEA. The CDR3 coding sequence is TGCAGCGTTGGGCCCCCCTCTAGCCAGCAGTACTTC. This sequence encodes CSVGPPSSQQYF.

The table lists this clonotype with a few counts. The chain has TRBV10-3 and TRBJ2-1, with TRBD2 matching 13 bases. The V and J ends lost 10 bases and 1 base, in that order; junction bases with no gene match: 4. Per the germline V gene, CDR1 is ENHRY and CDR2 is SYGVKD. CDR3 size: 15 residues. CDR3: CATRTSGSSYNEQFF. The CDR3 nucleotides read TGTGCCACAAGGACTAGCGGGAGTTCCTACAATGAGCAGTTCTTC.

The rearrangement joins TRBV7-8 to TRBJ1-4; TRBD1 aligns across 7 bases. The CDR3 has 15 residues. The V and J ends lost 2 bases and 4 bases, in that order; junction bases with no gene match: 4. Germline V gene lookup returns CDR1 SGHVS and CDR2 FQNEAQ. The CDR3 nucleotides read TGTGCCAGCAGCTTACAAAGGGGGCTTAATGAAAAACTGTTTTTT. Translation gives CASSLQRGLNEKLFF.

The chain links TRBV5-6 to TRBJ2-7; no firm D call. CDR1 and CDR2 from the germline V gene are SGHDT and YYEEEE. V was shortened by 3 bases and J by 3 bases, with 16 bases between the two germline ends. The CDR3 runs 15 residues. The CDR3 here is CASSSRRIRVYEQYF. DNA for the CDR3: TGTGCCAGCAGCTCCCGACGGATAAGAGTCTACGAGCAGTACTTC.

The rearrangement links TRBV19 to TRBJ2-2; tentative D call: TRBD2 (6 bases). There are 16 residues in the CDR3. V was cut by 6 bases and J by 2 bases, with 16 bases left in between. In germline, CDR1 is LNHDA, CDR2 SQIVND (reference sequence). The CDR3 coding sequence is TGTGCCAGTAGCCCCCGCTTCGGGAGTAACACCGGGGAGCTGTTTTTT. Its translation is CASSPRFGSNTGELFF.